The next 8 T cell receptor beta chains were all read from a single sample in a study of CD8 T cells in Susac syndrome. Roughly 0.5 to 1 ug RNA was reverse transcribed with random hexamers. TCRdb passed the immunoSEQ multiplex PCR reads through MiXCR, listing each CDR3 protein once. The sample holds about 190,000 distinct CDR3 sequences, roughly 94% seen once. Sequenced sample: CD4+ T cells from PBMCs. Source of these receptors: a human donor in good health.

V gene TRBV12-3 or TRBV12-4 combines with J gene TRBJ2-7; D remains unclear. The ends were cut back, 2 bases at V and 0 bases at J, with 8 bases in the middle. The CDR3 loop spans 14 amino acids. CDR3 residues: CASSLKGSSYEQYF. The CDR3 DNA is TGTGCCAGCAGTTTAAAAGGAAGCTCCTACGAGCAGTACTTC.

The chain carries TRBV24-1 and TRBJ1-4; D call uncertain. The CDR3 is made up of 13 amino acids. Between the trimmed V and J ends, which lost 3 bases and 7 bases, there was a span of 8 bases. Germline CDR1 and CDR2: KGHDR and SFDVKD. DNA of the CDR3: TGTGCCACCAGTGATGGCACAGCTGAAAAACTGTTTTTT. It encodes CATSDGTAEKLFF.

The V and J genes are TRBV29-1 and TRBJ1-1; 8 nucleotides align to TRBD1. J gave up 2 bases and V 5 bases, and 7 bases lay outside the gene matches. The CDR3 is 14 residues long. In germline, CDR1 is SQVTM, CDR2 ANQGSEA. DNA of the CDR3: TGCAGCGTTTCGCCCGGGACAGGAAACACTGAAGCTTTCTTT. Translation gives CSVSPGTGNTEAFF.

This clonotype was seen just once. The gene calls are TRBV30 and TRBJ1-1; D is uncertain. Per the germline V gene, CDR1 is GTSNPN and CDR2 is SVGIG (reference sequence). Deletions cut 4 bases from V and 5 bases from J, with 14 bases between. The CDR3 is 13 residues long. As DNA, the CDR3 is TGTGCCTGGACTCCCCGGGGTTGGACTGAAGCTTTCTTT. As protein: CAWTPRGWTEAFF.

This chain joins TRBV23-1 and TRBJ1-1, with D unclear. TRBV23-1 is annotated as an ORF whose role is uncertain. The CDR3 extends over 13 amino acids. Trimming left V 6 bases short and J 1 base short, with 9 bases between. The CDR3 is CASSPPWNTEAFF. CDR3 nucleotides: TGCGCCAGCAGCCCCCCTTGGAACACTGAAGCTTTCTTT.

The V call is TRBV29-1, the J call TRBJ2-5; 9 positions agree with TRBD2. The CDR3 sequence is 14 residues long. V lost 6 bases, J lost 1 base, and 6 bases stayed unmatched. Per the germline V gene, CDR1 is SQVTM and CDR2 is ANQGSEA. CDR3 in DNA: TGCAGCGTCGCGGGGGGGCCGGCCCAAGAGACCCAGTACTTC. It codes for CSVAGGPAQETQYF. The full variable domain, completed using reference TRBV29-1 and TRBJ2-5, is SAVISQKPSRDICQRGTSLTIQCQVDSQVTMMFWYRQQPGQSLTLIATANQGSEATYESGFVIDKFPISRPNLTFSTLTVSNMSPEDSSIYLCSVAGGPAQETQYFGPGTRLLVL.

The V call is TRBV20-1, the J call TRBJ2-6, with D possibly being TRBD1 (5 bases). This CDR3 spans 15 amino acids. The V and J ends lost 7 bases and 0 bases respectively, with 13 bases between them. The germline CDR1 and CDR2 sequences are DFQATT and SNEGSKA (reference sequence). The CDR3 coding sequence is TGCAGTGGTTCCTTAGACAGCTCTGGGGCCAACGTCCTGACTTTC. It translates to CSGSLDSSGANVLTF.

The gene calls are TRBV27 and TRBJ2-1; D might be TRBD1 (6 bases). V lost 5 bases and J 4 bases, leaving 18 bases between the germline ends. This CDR3 has 16 amino acids. Germline CDR1 is MNHEY and CDR2 is SMNVEV (reference sequence). As DNA, the CDR3 is TGTGCCAGCAGTACCTCGACAGGTTCTGGGTACAATGAGCAGTTCTTC. It yields the protein CASSTSTGSGYNEQFF.